This TCR beta chain appears in the sequencing data of a study of cytomegalovirus exposure and HLA in healthy donors. A word on this clone: Antigen unknown.

All the people who gave samples were healthy bone marrow donors. Although they were nominally healthy when sampled, donors likely had unrecorded immune exposures. PCR employed 60 Vbeta and 13 Jbeta primers. Data came from immunoSEQ multiplex PCR; TCRdb stores just in-frame clones and leaves some out. This table holds around 65,000 clones, over 50% found once. Trimming cost V 6 bases and J 2 bases; bases outside gene matches: 7. The CDR3 is made up of 15 amino acids. Per the germline V gene, CDR1 is SNHLY and CDR2 is FYNNEI. General study findings and limits: Later analysis demonstrated an association between a missense DCLRE1C variant and TCR beta V- and J-gene trimming. A later look showed TCR association rates differing by HLA locus, highest for DRB1 and lowest for HLA-C.

Sequencing input: PBMCs. The chain is built from TRBV2 and TRBJ2-3; 8 nucleotides match TRBD1. The receptor was derived from a man aged 30-40 years in good health and CMV-seronegative. CDR3 sequence: CASRGDRRPTDTQYF. CDR3 coding DNA: TGTGCCAGCAGGGGGGACAGGCGCCCCACAGATACGCAGTATTTT.